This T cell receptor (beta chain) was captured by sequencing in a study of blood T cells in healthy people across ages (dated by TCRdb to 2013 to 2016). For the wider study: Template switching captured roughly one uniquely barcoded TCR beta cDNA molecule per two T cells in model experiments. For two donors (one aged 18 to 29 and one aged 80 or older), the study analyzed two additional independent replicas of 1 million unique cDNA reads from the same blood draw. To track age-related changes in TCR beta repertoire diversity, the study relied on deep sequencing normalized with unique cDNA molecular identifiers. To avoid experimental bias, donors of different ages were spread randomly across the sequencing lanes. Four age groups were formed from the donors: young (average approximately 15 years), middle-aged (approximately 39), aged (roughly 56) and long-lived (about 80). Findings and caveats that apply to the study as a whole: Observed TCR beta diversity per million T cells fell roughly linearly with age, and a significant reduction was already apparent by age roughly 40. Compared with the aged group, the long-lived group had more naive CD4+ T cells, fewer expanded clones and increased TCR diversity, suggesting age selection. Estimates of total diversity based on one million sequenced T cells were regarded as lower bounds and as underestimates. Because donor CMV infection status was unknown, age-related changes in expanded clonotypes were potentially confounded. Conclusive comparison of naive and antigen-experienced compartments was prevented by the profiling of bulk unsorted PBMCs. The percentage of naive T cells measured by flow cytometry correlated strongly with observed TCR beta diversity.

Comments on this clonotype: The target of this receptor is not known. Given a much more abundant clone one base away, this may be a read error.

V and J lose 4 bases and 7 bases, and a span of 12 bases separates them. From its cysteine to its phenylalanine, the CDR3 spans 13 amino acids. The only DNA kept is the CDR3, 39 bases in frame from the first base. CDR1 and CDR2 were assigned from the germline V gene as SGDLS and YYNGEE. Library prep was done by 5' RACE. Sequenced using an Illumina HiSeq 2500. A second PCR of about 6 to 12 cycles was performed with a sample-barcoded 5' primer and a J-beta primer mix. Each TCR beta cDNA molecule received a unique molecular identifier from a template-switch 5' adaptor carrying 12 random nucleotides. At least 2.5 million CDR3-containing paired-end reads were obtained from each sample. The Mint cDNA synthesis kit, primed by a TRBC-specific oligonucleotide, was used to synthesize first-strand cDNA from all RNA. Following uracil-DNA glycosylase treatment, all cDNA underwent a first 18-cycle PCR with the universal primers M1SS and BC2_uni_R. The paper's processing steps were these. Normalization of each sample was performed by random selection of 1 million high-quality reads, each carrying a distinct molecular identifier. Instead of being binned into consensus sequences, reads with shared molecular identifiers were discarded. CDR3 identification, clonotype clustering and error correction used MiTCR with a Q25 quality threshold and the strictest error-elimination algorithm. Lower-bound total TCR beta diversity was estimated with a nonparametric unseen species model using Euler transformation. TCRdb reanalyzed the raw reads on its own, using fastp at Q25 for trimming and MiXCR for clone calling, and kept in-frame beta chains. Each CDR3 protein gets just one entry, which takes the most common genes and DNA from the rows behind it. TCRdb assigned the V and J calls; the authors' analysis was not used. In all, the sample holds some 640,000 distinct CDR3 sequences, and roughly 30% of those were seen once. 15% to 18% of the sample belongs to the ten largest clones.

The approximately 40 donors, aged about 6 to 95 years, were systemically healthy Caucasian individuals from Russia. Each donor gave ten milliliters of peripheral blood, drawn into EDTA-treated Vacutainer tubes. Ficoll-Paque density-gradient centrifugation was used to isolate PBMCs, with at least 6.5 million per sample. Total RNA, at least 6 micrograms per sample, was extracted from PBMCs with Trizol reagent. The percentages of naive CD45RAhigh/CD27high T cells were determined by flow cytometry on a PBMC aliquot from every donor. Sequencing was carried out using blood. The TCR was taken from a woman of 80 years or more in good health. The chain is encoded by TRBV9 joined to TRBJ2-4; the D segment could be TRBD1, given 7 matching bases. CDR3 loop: CASSPTGRNIQYF. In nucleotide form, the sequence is TGTGCCAGCAGCCCGACAGGGAGGAACATTCAGTACTTC.